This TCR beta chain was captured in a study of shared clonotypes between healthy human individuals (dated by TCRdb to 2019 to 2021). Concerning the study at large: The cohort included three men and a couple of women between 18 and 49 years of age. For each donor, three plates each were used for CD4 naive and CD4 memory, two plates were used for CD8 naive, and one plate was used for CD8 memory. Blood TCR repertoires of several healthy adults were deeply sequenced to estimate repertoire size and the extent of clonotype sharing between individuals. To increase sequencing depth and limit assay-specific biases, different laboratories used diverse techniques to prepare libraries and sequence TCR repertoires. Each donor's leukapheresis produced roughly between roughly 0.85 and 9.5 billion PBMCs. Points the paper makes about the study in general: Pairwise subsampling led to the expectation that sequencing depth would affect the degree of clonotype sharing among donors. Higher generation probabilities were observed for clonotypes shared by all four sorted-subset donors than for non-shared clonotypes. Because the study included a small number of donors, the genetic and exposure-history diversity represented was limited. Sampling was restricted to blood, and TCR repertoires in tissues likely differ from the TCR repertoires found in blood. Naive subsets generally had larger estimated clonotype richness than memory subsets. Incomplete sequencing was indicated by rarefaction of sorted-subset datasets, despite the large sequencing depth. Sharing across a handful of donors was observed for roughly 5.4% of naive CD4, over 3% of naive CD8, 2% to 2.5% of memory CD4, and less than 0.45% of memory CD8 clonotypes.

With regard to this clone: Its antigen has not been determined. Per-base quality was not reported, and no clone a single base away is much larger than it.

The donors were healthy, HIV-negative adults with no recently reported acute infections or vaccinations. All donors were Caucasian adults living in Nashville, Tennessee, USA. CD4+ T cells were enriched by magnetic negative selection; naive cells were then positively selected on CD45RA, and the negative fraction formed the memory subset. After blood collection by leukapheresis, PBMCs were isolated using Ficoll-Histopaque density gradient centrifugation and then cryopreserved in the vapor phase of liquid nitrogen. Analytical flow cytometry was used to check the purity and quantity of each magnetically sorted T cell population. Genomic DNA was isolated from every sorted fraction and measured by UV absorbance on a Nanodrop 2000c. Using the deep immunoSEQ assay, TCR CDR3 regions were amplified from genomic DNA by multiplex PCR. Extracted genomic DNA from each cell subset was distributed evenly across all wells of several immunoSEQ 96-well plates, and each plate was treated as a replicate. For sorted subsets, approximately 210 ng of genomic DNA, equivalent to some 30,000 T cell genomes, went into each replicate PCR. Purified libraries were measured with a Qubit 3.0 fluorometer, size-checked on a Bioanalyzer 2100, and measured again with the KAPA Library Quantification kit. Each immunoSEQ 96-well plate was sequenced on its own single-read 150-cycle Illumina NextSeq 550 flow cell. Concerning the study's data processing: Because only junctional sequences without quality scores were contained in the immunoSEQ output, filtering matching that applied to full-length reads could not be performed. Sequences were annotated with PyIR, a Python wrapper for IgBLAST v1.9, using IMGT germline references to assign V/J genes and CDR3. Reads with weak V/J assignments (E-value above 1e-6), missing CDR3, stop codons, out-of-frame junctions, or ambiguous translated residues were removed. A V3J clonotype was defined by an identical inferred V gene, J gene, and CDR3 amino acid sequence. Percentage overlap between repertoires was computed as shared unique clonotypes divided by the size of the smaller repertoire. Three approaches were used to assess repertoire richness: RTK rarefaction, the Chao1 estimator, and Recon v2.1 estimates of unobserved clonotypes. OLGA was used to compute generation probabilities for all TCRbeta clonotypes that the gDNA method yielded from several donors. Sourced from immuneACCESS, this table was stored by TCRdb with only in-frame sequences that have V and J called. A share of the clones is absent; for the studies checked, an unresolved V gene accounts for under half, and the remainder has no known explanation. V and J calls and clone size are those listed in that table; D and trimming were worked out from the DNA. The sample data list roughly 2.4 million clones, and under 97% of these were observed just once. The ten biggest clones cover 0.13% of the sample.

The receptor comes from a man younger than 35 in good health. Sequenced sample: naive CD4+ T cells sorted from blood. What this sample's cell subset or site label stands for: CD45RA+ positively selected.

The CDR3 amino acid sequence is: CASSLTPGGLTYEQYF. The nucleotide sequence reads TGCGCCAGCAGCTTGACGCCCGGGGGCCTTACCTACGAGCAGTACTTC. The chain joins TRBV5-1 to TRBJ2-7; the D assignment is uncertain and may be TRBD1 or TRBD2, with 6 bases supporting each. From cysteine to phenylalanine, the CDR3 is 16 amino acids long. The CDR3 DNA has 48 bases and is translated from base 1. CDR1 and CDR2 are drawn from the germline V gene: SGHRS, YFSETQ. V lost 1 base and J lost 2 bases; the stretch between them is 16 bases long.